One sample yielded the 15 T cell receptor beta chains listed below, sequenced in a study of molecular identifiers for immune sequencing clone quantification. TCRdb called the PCR reads again in MiXCR, with one record for every CDR3 protein. The sample has about 630,000 distinct CDR3 sequences, 25% seen once. The sequenced sample consisted of naive CD8+ T cells from blood, with Jurkat cell RNA spiked in. Subset reported: FACS-sorted CD8+CD4-CCR7+CD45RA+ naive T cells. The receptors were sampled from a human donor in good health. Some libraries in this study had Jurkat cell RNA spiked in.

Details on this clonotype: A much larger clone is a single base away; this may be a read error. The chain combines TRBV18 with TRBJ1-4; D may be TRBD1 (5 bases). Germline V CDR1 and CDR2: KGHSH, LQKENI. CDR3 size: 15 residues. The CDR3 sequence is CVSSPTVEGPEKLFF. The CDR3 nucleotides read TGTGTCAGCTCACCAACGGTGGAGGGACCTGAAAAACTGTTTTTT. Full variable domain (rest looked up from reference TRBV18 and TRBJ1-4): NAGVMQNPRHLVRRRGQEARLRCSPMKGHSHVYWYRQLPEEGLKFMVYLQKENIIDESGMPKERFSAEFPKEGPSILRIQQVVRGDSAAYFCVSSPTVEGPEKLFFGSGTQLSVL.

The chain joins TRBV13 to TRBJ1-1, with D hard to call. CDR1 and CDR2 from the germline V gene are PRHDT and FYEKMQ (reference sequence). Trimming took off 0 bases at V and 6 bases at J, with 14 bases between the two ends. The CDR3 is 15 amino acids. The CDR3: CASSLGLHGVAEAFF. DNA of the CDR3: TGTGCCAGCAGCTTAGGCCTCCACGGGGTGGCTGAAGCTTTCTTT.

Comment on this clonotype: A single base separates this from a much larger clone, so it may be a read error. The chain couples TRBV4-1 to TRBJ2-5; tentative D call: TRBD1 (6 bases). This CDR3 has 14 amino acids. Germline CDR1 and CDR2: MGHRA and YSYEKL. The CDR3 DNA reads as TGCGCCAGCAGCCCAAACGGACAGCAAGAGACCCGGTACTTC. This sequence encodes CASSPNGQQETRYF.

This clonotype was counted ten times or more. J is TRBJ1-4 and V is TRBV11-1; TRBD1 might be the D (5 bases). This CDR3 spans 14 amino acids. Germline V gene sequence: CDR1 SGHAT, CDR2 FQDESV (reference sequence). V lost 4 bases, J lost 6 bases, and 12 bases lay in between. The CDR3 coding sequence is TGTGCCAGCAGCTCCGGGACCCGGGATGAAAAACTGTTTTTT. This encodes CASSSGTRDEKLFF.

This clonotype was seen many times. V gene TRBV9 combines with J gene TRBJ2-3; D call uncertain. The CDR3 has 15 residues. V shed 0 bases and J shed 5 bases, with 13 bases lying between them. CDR1 and CDR2 from the germline V gene are SGDLS and YYNGEE. The chain's CDR3 is CASSVGGRPGDTQYF. The CDR3, as DNA: TGTGCCAGCAGCGTAGGCGGTCGCCCCGGAGATACGCAGTATTTT.

The rearrangement uses TRBV9 and TRBJ2-3; 9 bases align to TRBD1. CDR1 and CDR2 from the germline V gene are SGDLS and YYNGEE. The CDR3 consists of 16 residues. The ends lost 4 bases at V and 5 bases at J; junction bases unmatched: 11. The CDR3 nucleotides are TGTGCCAGCAGCCCACCGGGACAGGGAATTGTAGATACGCAGTATTTT. This sequence encodes CASSPPGQGIVDTQYF. Combining the CDR3 with reference TRBV9 and TRBJ2-3 gives the whole variable domain DSGVTQTPKHLITATGQRVTLRCSPRSGDLSVYWYQQSLDQGLQFLIQYYNGEERAKGNILERFSAQQFPDLHSELNLSSLELGDSALYFCASSPPGQGIVDTQYFGPGTRLTVL.

The chain has TRBV2 and TRBJ1-5; the match to TRBD1 covers 10 bases. Germline V CDR1 and CDR2: SNHLY, FYNNEI. The CDR3 spans 14 residues. V lost 7 bases and J lost 11; bases outside the gene matches: 11. CDR3 in DNA: TGTGCCAGCAAAGTAGGGGACAGGGGAGAGGCCCAGCATTTT. It specifies CASKVGDRGEAQHF.

This clonotype was recorded at least ten times. The J gene is TRBJ2-3, the V gene TRBV20-1, with 10 bases fitting TRBD1. This CDR3 has 15 residues. Germline V lookup: CDR1 DFQATT, CDR2 SNEGSKA (reference sequence). The junction had 8 bases not matched to a gene; V was cut back by 5 bases and J by 3 bases. CDR3: CSAFPGQGMTDTQYF. CDR3 sequence (DNA): TGCAGTGCTTTCCCGGGACAGGGGATGACAGATACGCAGTATTTT.

This clonotype was detected many times. This chain links TRBV9 with TRBJ1-1, with D unclear. The germline V gene has CDR1 SGDLS and CDR2 YYNGEE. The CDR3 consists of 13 residues. With 1 base removed from V and 2 bases from J, the gap between germline ends came to 6 bases. The CDR3 is CASSVISNTEAFF. In DNA, the CDR3 is TGTGCCAGCAGCGTAATCAGTAACACTGAAGCTTTCTTT.

Many counts were recorded for this clonotype. This rearrangement joins TRBV9 to TRBJ2-3; 10 positions match TRBD1. This CDR3 has 18 amino acids. Germline V gene data show CDR1 as SGDLS and CDR2 as YYNGEE. V lost 0 bases and J lost 5; bases outside the gene matches: 12. CDR3 in amino acids: CASSVDPAGTGDEDTQYF. The CDR3 DNA sequence: TGTGCCAGCAGCGTAGACCCCGCCGGGACAGGGGATGAAGATACGCAGTATTTT.

This clonotype was recorded many times. The rearrangement uses TRBV13 and TRBJ2-4; either TRBD1 or TRBD2 may fit D (5 bases each). V was clipped by 3 bases and J by 3 bases, with 12 bases between them. CDR1 is PRHDT, CDR2 FYEKMQ, per germline (reference sequence). This CDR3 contains 15 residues. The CDR3 is CASSFRGAVKNIQYF. In nucleotides, the CDR3 is TGTGCCAGCAGCTTTCGAGGGGCGGTCAAAAACATTCAGTACTTC.

This clonotype was picked up many times. This chain links TRBV4-1 with TRBJ1-1, with D perhaps TRBD1 (6 bases). V shed 6 bases and J shed 5 bases, with 22 bases lying between them. CDR1 and CDR2 from the germline V gene are MGHRA and YSYEKL. The CDR3 has 16 amino acids. CDR3 sequence (DNA): TGCGCCAGCAGGTTCAGGGGAGGGGTCGAAGGGACTGAAGCTTTCTTT. Amino acids: CASRFRGGVEGTEAFF.

Points on this clonotype: This could be a read error, since a much larger clone is one nucleotide away. The rearrangement joins TRBV7-9 to TRBJ2-7; D is possibly TRBD1 or TRBD2 (5 bases each). The CDR3 is made up of 14 amino acids. Germline V lookup: CDR1 SEHNR, CDR2 FQNEAQ (reference sequence). CDR3 in amino acids: CAGSPTLGAYEQYF. CDR3 DNA sequence: TGTGCCGGCAGCCCTACCCTGGGGGCCTACGAGCAGTACTTC.

This clonotype showed up many times. The V and J genes are TRBV7-9 and TRBJ2-7; D tentatively fits TRBD1 or TRBD2 (5 bases each). The CDR3 totals 15 residues. V shed 5 bases and J shed 3 bases, with 17 bases lying between them. CDR1 and CDR2 from the germline V gene are SEHNR and FQNEAQ (reference sequence). As DNA, the CDR3 is TGTGCCAGCAGCGCCAACGACGGGGCCGTCTACGAGCAGTACTTC. Translation: CASSANDGAVYEQYF.

The chain joins TRBV29-1 to TRBJ2-5; D is ambiguous. Germline V gene sequence: CDR1 SQVTM, CDR2 ANQGSEA. V was shortened by 2 bases and J by 5 bases, with 9 bases between the two germline ends. The CDR3 contains 12 residues. CDR3 DNA: TGCAGCGTTGAACCCGAATGGGAGACCCAGTACTTC. This gives the protein CSVEPEWETQYF.